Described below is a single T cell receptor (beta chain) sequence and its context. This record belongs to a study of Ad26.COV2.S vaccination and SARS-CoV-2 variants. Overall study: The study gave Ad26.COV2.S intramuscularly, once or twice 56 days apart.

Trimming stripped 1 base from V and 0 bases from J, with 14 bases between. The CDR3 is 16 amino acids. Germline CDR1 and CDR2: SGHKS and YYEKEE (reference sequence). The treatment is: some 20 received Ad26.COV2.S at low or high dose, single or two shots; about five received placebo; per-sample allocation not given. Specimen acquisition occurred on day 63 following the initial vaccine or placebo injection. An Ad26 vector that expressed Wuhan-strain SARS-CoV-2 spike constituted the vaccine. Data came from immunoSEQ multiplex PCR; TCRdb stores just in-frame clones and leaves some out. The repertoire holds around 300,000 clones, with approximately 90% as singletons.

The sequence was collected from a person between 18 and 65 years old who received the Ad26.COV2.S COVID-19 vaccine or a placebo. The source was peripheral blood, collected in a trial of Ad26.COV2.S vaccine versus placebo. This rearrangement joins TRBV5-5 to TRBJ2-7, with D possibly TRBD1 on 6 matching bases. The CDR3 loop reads CASSLSGQISSYEQYF. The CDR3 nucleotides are TGTGCCAGCAGCTTGTCTGGACAGATCTCCTCCTACGAGCAGTACTTC.